The 31 T cell receptor beta chains below were found in one sample sequenced in a study of control samples from healthy donors and cancer patients. Assay used: immunoSEQ multiplex PCR; TCRdb lists only in-frame clones, some missing. This sample has some 120,000 clones, with roughly 87% found just once. Sequencing used blood. The receptor set was obtained from a man younger than 35 in good health.

The V and J genes are TRBV12-3 or TRBV12-4 and TRBJ2-7, with D unresolved. This CDR3 comprises 11 residues. With 8 bases removed from V and 6 bases from J, the gap between germline ends came to 11 bases. This CDR3 is CASGWSLEQYF. CDR3 in DNA: TGTGCCAGCGGGTGGTCCCTCGAGCAGTACTTC.

CDR3 DNA sequence: TGTGCCAGCAGTGCTAGCGGGTACAATGAGCAGTTCTTC. Translating it yields CASSASGYNEQFF. The chain employs TRBV2 and TRBJ2-1; 8 positions agree with TRBD2. V gave up 4 bases and J gave up 4 bases; unmatched junction bases: 0. CDR1 and CDR2 from the germline V gene are SNHLY and FYNNEI. The CDR3 loop spans 13 amino acids.

The J gene is TRBJ2-7, the V gene TRBV7-2; TRBD2 is a possible D gene (6 bases). The CDR3 runs to 14 residues. Germline CDR1 and CDR2: SGHTA and FQGNSA. The V and J ends lost 5 bases and 5 bases respectively, with 16 bases between them. CDR3 sequence: CASSPRTGSHEQYF. In DNA, the CDR3 is TGTGCCAGCAGCCCCCGGACCGGGAGCCACGAGCAGTACTTC.

The rearrangement joins TRBV28 to TRBJ2-7; D is undetermined. V was clipped by 3 bases and J by 0 bases, with 6 bases between them. Germline CDR1 reads MDHEN; CDR2 reads SYDVKM. The CDR3 has 13 residues. DNA for the CDR3: TGTGCCAGCAGTTTTGGCAACTCCTACGAGCAGTACTTC. It specifies CASSFGNSYEQYF.

The chain carries TRBV10-1 and TRBJ2-3; TRBD2 agrees at 10 bases. Trimming cost V 8 bases and J 10 bases; bases outside gene matches: 9. Germline V lookup: CDR1 WNHNN, CDR2 SYGVQD (reference sequence). This CDR3 comprises 13 residues. The CDR3 reads CASSPSGRGAQYF. For the CDR3, the DNA is TGCGCCAGCTCCCCGAGCGGGAGGGGCGCGCAGTATTTT.

The rearrangement joins TRBV15 to TRBJ2-1, with 8 bases lining up with TRBD2. J was trimmed by 6 bases and V by 1 base; bases with no gene match: 8. This CDR3 contains 16 residues. The germline V gene has CDR1 LNHNV and CDR2 YYDKDF (reference sequence). Written as DNA, the CDR3 is TGTGCCACCAGCAGAGGTAACAGCGGGAGCCCCAATGAGCAGTTCTTC. Encoded protein: CATSRGNSGSPNEQFF.

The chain recombines TRBV28 with TRBJ1-5; no firm D call. Between the trimmed V and J ends, which lost 7 bases and 0 bases, there was a span of 7 bases. The germline gives CDR1 MDHEN, CDR2 SYDVKM. CDR3 length equals 13 residues. CDR3 amino acids: CASKQHSNQPQHF. The CDR3 DNA follows: TGTGCCAGCAAGCAGCATAGCAATCAGCCCCAGCATTTT.

The chain couples TRBV9 to TRBJ2-1, with TRBD2 matching 12 bases. CDR3 length: 16 amino acids. Losses at the gene ends were 2 bases for V and 7 bases for J; bases not matched to a gene: 7. Germline V gene lookup returns CDR1 SGDLS and CDR2 YYNGEE. The DNA for the CDR3 is TGTGCCAGCAGCGTTTCTAGCGGGAGGGCTGGAAATGAGCAGTTCTTC. Translated, it gives CASSVSSGRAGNEQFF.

The chain recombines TRBV18 with TRBJ1-1; the D gene is possibly TRBD1 (6 bases). V lost 3 bases to trimming and J lost 1 base, with 15 bases between them. Germline-derived CDR1 and CDR2 are KGHSH and LQKENI. There are 16 residues in the CDR3. CDR3 nucleotide sequence: TGTGCCAGCTCACCGATGCGAAGGGGGGGGAACACTGAAGCTTTCTTT. It is translated as CASSPMRRGGNTEAFF.

V usage is TRBV4-3 and J usage is TRBJ2-7, with 7 bases aligning to TRBD2. CDR1 and CDR2 from the germline V gene are LGHNA and YSLEER. This CDR3 is 15 amino acids long. The ends lost 0 bases at V and 3 bases at J; junction bases unmatched: 5. Here the CDR3 DNA reads TGCGCCAGCAGCCAAGAAGGGGACTACCGCTACGAGCAGTACTTC. Residues: CASSQEGDYRYEQYF.

This clone has just one count. V gene TRBV11-2 combines with J gene TRBJ2-3, with 10 bases lining up with TRBD2. Per germline, CDR1 SGHAT and CDR2 FQNNGV. The CDR3 is made up of 16 amino acids. Losses at the gene ends were 5 bases for V and 5 bases for J; bases not matched to a gene: 10. The CDR3 loop is CASSTQREGRVDTQYF. CDR3 coding DNA: TGTGCCAGCAGCACCCAGCGGGAGGGCCGCGTAGATACGCAGTATTTT.

The chain links TRBV13 to TRBJ2-2, with unresolved D. Looked up from germline, CDR1 is PRHDT and CDR2 is FYEKMQ (reference sequence). This CDR3 spans 14 amino acids. The ends were cut back, 5 bases at V and 5 bases at J, with 12 bases in the middle. CDR3 residues: CASSRTWTTGELFF. DNA of the CDR3: TGTGCCAGCAGCCGTACCTGGACGACCGGGGAGCTGTTTTTT.

The rearrangement joins TRBV19 to TRBJ2-1; 12 nucleotides line up with TRBD2. Germline V CDR1 and CDR2: LNHDA, SQIVND (reference sequence). The CDR3 is 15 amino acids. V was pared by 2 bases and J by 10 bases, with 6 bases of the junction left unmatched. The CDR3 loop reads CASSIPTSGRLEQFF. CDR3 sequence (DNA): TGTGCCAGTAGTATACCGACTAGCGGGAGACTCGAGCAGTTCTTC. The full variable domain, in which reference TRBV19 and TRBJ2-1 provide the parts outside the CDR3, is DGGITQSPKYLFRKEGQNVTLSCEQNLNHDAMYWYRQDPGQGLRLIYYSQIVNDFQKGDIAEGYSVSREKKESFPLTVTSAQKNPTAFYLCASSIPTSGRLEQFFGPGTRLTVL.

The chain is built from TRBV30 and TRBJ2-2; D is unclear. The V end was cut by 5 bases, the J end by 8 bases, with 15 bases between. The CDR3 runs to 13 residues. Per germline, CDR1 GTSNPN and CDR2 SVGIG (reference sequence). The CDR3 spells CAWRPVLTGELFF. The DNA for the CDR3 is TGTGCCTGGCGTCCCGTCCTGACTGGGGAGCTGTTTTTT.

V and J are TRBV27 and TRBJ2-7; 10 nucleotides agree with TRBD1. The germline V gene has CDR1 MNHEY and CDR2 SMNVEV (reference sequence). CDR3 length equals 14 residues. Germline trimming cut 4 bases from V and 6 bases from J; bases unmatched to any gene: 6. This CDR3 is CASSYRTGGFEQYF. CDR3 in DNA: TGTGCCAGCAGTTACCGGACAGGGGGATTCGAGCAGTACTTC.

The gene calls are TRBV20-1 and TRBJ1-1; D not certain. The V end was cut by 0 bases, the J end by 4 bases, with 3 bases between. CDR3 length: 11 amino acids. Germline V CDR1 and CDR2: DFQATT, SNEGSKA (reference sequence). In DNA, the CDR3 is TGCAGTGCTAGAGAGGCCACTGAAGCTTTCTTT. Amino acids: CSAREATEAFF.

This chain connects TRBV6-4 to TRBJ2-1, with 10 nucleotides matching TRBD2. This CDR3 is built from 17 residues. V gave up 5 bases and J gave up 9 bases; unmatched junction bases: 16. CDR1 and CDR2 (germline): MRHNA, SNTAGT. CDR3 in amino acids: CASSPFVSSGSSAEQFF. The CDR3 DNA sequence: TGTGCCAGCAGTCCTTTTGTTTCTAGCGGGAGTTCGGCTGAGCAGTTCTTC.

V gene TRBV15 combines with J gene TRBJ2-5, with 8 positions matching TRBD1. The CDR3 is made up of 13 amino acids. Germline CDR1 LNHNV, CDR2 YYDKDF (reference sequence). The V segment lost 3 bases and the J segment 3 bases; nucleotides outside the gene matches: 0. Here the CDR3 DNA reads TGTGCCACCAGCAGGGACAGGGAAGAGACCCAGTACTTC. Encoded protein: CATSRDREETQYF.

This sequence joins TRBV6-5 and TRBJ1-1, with D possibly being TRBD1 (5 bases). The V end was cut by 8 bases, the J end by 3 bases, with 13 bases between. Looked up from germline, CDR1 is MNHEY and CDR2 is SVGAGI. The CDR3 is 13 amino acids. CDR3 DNA: TGTGCCAGCCTGGCGGGGGACCACACTGAAGCTTTCTTT. Its protein is CASLAGDHTEAFF.

This clone was observed a single time. The chain links TRBV4-1 to TRBJ2-3; 7 bases map to TRBD2. V dropped 6 bases and J dropped 4; count of bases not matched to a gene: 13. Germline-derived CDR1 and CDR2 are MGHRA and YSYEKL. The CDR3 has 16 residues. The CDR3, as DNA: TGCGCCAGCAGTCGAGACTCCCCGGGGGGAGCAGATACGCAGTATTTT. Protein product: CASSRDSPGGADTQYF.

The chain combines TRBV10-3 with TRBJ1-3, with TRBD1 matching 8 bases. The germline CDR1 and CDR2 sequences are ENHRY and SYGVKD. V dropped 8 bases and J dropped 0; count of bases not matched to a gene: 15. This CDR3 has 18 amino acids. The CDR3 DNA reads as TGTGCCATCGGAGTCAGGGGGCCCCCCTCGAGCTCTGGAAACACCATATATTTT. Protein product: CAIGVRGPPSSSGNTIYF.

This chain uses TRBV7-9 with TRBJ1-1; D is possibly TRBD1 (6 bases). CDR1 is SEHNR, CDR2 FQNEAQ, per germline (reference sequence). V lost 7 bases, J lost 2 bases, and 14 bases lay in between. The CDR3 sequence is 14 residues long. In nucleotides, the CDR3 is TGTGCCAGCAACACCCAGGGGCGAAACACTGAAGCTTTCTTT. Protein sequence: CASNTQGRNTEAFF.

J is TRBJ1-5 and V is TRBV11-2; 7 bases fit TRBD1. The CDR3 totals 13 residues. The trim removed 5 bases at V and 6 bases at J, leaving 4 bases unmatched. CDR1 is SGHAT and CDR2 is FQNNGV in the germline V gene. The CDR3 region has the DNA TGTGCCAGCAGCGCCCAGGGGGGTCAGCCCCAGCATTTT. This translates into CASSAQGGQPQHF. Using reference TRBV11-2 and TRBJ1-5 for the parts outside the CDR3, the full variable domain is EAGVAQSPRYKIIEKRQSVAFWCNPISGHATLYWYQQILGQGPKLLIQFQNNGVVDDSQLPKDRFSAERLKGVDSTLKIQPAKLEDSAVYLCASSAQGGQPQHFGDGTRLSIL.

The chain joins TRBV7-7 to TRBJ2-3, with D tentatively TRBD1 (5 bases). V lost 5 bases to trimming and J lost 4 bases, with 13 bases between them. CDR1 and CDR2 from the germline V gene are SSHAT and FNYEAQ (reference sequence). The CDR3 is made up of 14 amino acids. Written as DNA, the CDR3 is TGTGCCAGCAGCGTATCCAGGGCCGCAGATACGCAGTATTTT. Translation: CASSVSRAADTQYF.

The CDR3: CASVRENEQFF. The CDR3 DNA sequence: TGTGCCAGCGTCCGGGAGAATGAGCAGTTCTTC. The chain recombines TRBV5-5 with TRBJ2-1; D may be TRBD2 (6 bases). This CDR3 spans 11 amino acids. Germline V gene data show CDR1 as SGHKS and CDR2 as YYEKEE (reference sequence). V dropped 7 bases and J dropped 7 bases, with 9 bases sitting between them.

This chain joins TRBV6-5 and TRBJ1-1, with D unclear. This CDR3 has 12 residues. Germline values: CDR1 MNHEY, CDR2 SVGAGI. V gave up 7 bases and J gave up 7 bases, with 13 bases separating them. This chain's CDR3 is CASTPPVGEAFF. CDR3 sequence (DNA): TGTGCCAGCACCCCCCCCGTGGGTGAAGCTTTCTTT.

The chain recombines TRBV19 with TRBJ1-1; D is perhaps TRBD1 (6 bases). The length of the CDR3 is 12 residues. Germline assignment: CDR1 LNHDA and CDR2 SQIVND (reference sequence). V gave up 5 bases and J gave up 4 bases, with 8 bases separating them. DNA for the CDR3: TGTGCCAGTAGTGCCAGGGGCACTGAAGCTTTCTTT. Its translation is CASSARGTEAFF.

The V and J genes are TRBV7-6 and TRBJ1-4; the D is unclear. CDR3 length: 15 residues. Deletions cut 1 base from V and 8 bases from J, with 14 bases between. CDR1 SGHVS and CDR2 FNYEAQ come from the germline V gene. CDR3 region: CASSLDPGSGEKLFF. The CDR3 DNA reads as TGTGCCAGCAGCTTAGATCCGGGTTCGGGGGAAAAACTGTTTTTT.

The chain recombines TRBV19 with TRBJ1-1; 8 nucleotides line up with TRBD1. The V and J ends lost 1 base and 8 bases, in that order; junction bases with no gene match: 6. The CDR3 is 14 residues long. Germline CDR1 is LNHDA and CDR2 is SQIVND (reference sequence). The CDR3 loop is CASSIAPGQGEAFF. The CDR3 nucleotides are TGTGCCAGTAGTATAGCCCCCGGACAGGGAGAAGCTTTCTTT.

The V call is TRBV4-1, the J call TRBJ2-1, with TRBD2 identical over 9 bases. V dropped 3 bases and J dropped 8; count of bases not matched to a gene: 14. CDR3 length: 17 amino acids. CDR1 is MGHRA, CDR2 YSYEKL, per germline. CDR3 amino acids: CASSHPRLAGTGDEQFF. The CDR3 region has the DNA TGCGCCAGCAGCCACCCTCGGCTAGCGGGAACTGGAGATGAGCAGTTCTTC.

This sequence joins TRBV10-3 and TRBJ2-7, with D unclear. The V gene lost 10 bases and the J gene lost 0 bases, with 13 bases spanning the gap. The CDR3 sequence is 13 residues long. The germline V gene has CDR1 ENHRY and CDR2 SYGVKD. Here the CDR3 reads CATQYKDSYEQYF. The DNA of the CDR3 is TGTGCCACGCAATACAAAGACTCCTACGAGCAGTACTTC.